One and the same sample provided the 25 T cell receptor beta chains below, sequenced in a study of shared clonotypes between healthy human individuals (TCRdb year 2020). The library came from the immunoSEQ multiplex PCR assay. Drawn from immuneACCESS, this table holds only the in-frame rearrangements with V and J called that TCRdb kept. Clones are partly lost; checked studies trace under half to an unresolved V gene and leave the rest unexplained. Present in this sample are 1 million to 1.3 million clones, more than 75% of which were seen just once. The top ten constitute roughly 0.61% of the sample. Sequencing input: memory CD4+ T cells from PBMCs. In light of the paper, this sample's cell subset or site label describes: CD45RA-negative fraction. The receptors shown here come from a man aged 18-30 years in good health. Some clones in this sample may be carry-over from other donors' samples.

The DNA for the CDR3 is TGTGCCAGCAGCCCTGGACAGGGTAGCAATCAGCCCCAGCATTTT. Residues: CASSPGQGSNQPQHF. The chain employs TRBV7-9 and TRBJ1-5; 8 nucleotides agree with TRBD1. Losses at the gene ends were 5 bases for V and 0 bases for J; bases not matched to a gene: 3. This CDR3 is built from 15 residues. Germline V lookup: CDR1 SEHNR, CDR2 FQNEAQ (reference sequence).

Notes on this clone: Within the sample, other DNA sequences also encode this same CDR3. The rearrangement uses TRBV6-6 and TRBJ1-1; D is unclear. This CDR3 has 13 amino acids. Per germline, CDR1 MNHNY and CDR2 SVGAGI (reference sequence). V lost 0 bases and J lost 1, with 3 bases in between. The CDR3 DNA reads TGTGCCAGCAGTTACTCCAGGAACACTGAAGCTTTCTTT. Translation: CASSYSRNTEAFF.

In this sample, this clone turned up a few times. The CDR3 sequence is CASSFTGRNQPQHF. As DNA, the CDR3 is TGTGCCAGCAGTTTTACGGGGAGAAATCAGCCCCAGCATTTT. V usage is TRBV28 and J usage is TRBJ1-5; D gene unclear. The CDR3 loop spans 14 amino acids. The germline V gene has CDR1 MDHEN and CDR2 SYDVKM. V lost 3 bases and J lost 4, with 10 bases in between.

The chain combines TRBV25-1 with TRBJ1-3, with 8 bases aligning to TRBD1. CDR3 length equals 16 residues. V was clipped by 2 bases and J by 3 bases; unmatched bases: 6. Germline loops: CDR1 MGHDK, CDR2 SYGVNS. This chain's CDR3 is CASSEGGRGLGNTIYF. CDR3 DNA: TGTGCCAGCAGTGAAGGTGGCAGGGGGCTTGGAAACACCATATATTTT.

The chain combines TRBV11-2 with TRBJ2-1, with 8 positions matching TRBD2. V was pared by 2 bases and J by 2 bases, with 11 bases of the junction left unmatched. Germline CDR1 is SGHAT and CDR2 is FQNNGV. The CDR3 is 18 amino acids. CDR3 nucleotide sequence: TGTGCCAGCAGCTTACTGGGACTAGAGAAAACACCCTACAATGAGCAGTTCTTC. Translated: CASSLLGLEKTPYNEQFF.

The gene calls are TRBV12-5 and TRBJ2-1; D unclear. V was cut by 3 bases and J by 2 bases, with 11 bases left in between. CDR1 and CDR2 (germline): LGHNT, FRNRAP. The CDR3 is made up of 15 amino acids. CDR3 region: CASGFGERPYNEQFF. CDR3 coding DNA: TGTGCTAGTGGTTTTGGTGAGCGCCCCTACAATGAGCAGTTCTTC.

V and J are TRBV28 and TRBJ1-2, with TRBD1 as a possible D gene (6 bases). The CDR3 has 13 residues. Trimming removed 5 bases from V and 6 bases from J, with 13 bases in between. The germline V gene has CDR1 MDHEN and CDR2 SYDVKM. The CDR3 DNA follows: TGTGCCAGCAGTATCACAGGGAAAGATGGCTACACCTTC. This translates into CASSITGKDGYTF.

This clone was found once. For the CDR3, the DNA is TGTGCCAGCACCCTGAGTTACAATCAGCCCCAGCATTTT. Protein product: CASTLSYNQPQHF. The chain joins TRBV28 to TRBJ1-5; D is undetermined. The V gene's germline CDR1 is MDHEN and CDR2 SYDVKM. The CDR3 has 13 amino acids. Trimming removed 7 bases from V and 3 bases from J, with 10 bases in between.

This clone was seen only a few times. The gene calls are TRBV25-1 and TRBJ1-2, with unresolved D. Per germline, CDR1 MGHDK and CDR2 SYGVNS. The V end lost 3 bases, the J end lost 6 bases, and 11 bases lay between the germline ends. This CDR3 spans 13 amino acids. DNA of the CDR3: TGTGCCAGCAGTGAGGTTTTTGGAGATGGCTACACCTTC. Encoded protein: CASSEVFGDGYTF.

CDR3 sequence: CASSEALLSSEAFF. CDR3 sequence (DNA): TGTGCCAGCAGTGAAGCGCTTTTGAGTAGTGAAGCTTTCTTT. This rearrangement joins TRBV6-1 to TRBJ1-1; D remains unclear. V was cut by 0 bases and J by 7 bases, with 12 bases left in between. Germline CDR1 is MNHNS and CDR2 is SASEGT. This CDR3 has 14 residues.

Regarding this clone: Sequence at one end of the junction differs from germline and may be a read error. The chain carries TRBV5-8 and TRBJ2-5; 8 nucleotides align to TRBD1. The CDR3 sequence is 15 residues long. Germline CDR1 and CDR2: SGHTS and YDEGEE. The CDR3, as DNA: TGTGCCAGCAGCGACCAAGACAGGGGAAGAGAGGCCCAGTACTTC. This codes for CASSDQDRGREAQYF.

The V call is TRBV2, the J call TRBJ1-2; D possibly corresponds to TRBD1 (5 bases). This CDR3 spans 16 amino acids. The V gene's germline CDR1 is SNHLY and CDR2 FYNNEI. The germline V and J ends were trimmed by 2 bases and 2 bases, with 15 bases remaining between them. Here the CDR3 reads CASSETGSGLNYGYTF. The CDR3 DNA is TGTGCCAGCAGTGAAACGGGGTCAGGGCTCAACTATGGCTACACCTTC.

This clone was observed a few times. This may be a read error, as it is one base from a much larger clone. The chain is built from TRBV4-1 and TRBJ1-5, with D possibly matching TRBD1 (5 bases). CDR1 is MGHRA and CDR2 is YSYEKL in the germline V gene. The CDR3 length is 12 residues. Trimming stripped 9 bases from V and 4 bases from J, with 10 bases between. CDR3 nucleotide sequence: TGCGCCAGTTCCGAGGGGAATCAGCCCCAGCATTTT. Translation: CASSEGNQPQHF.

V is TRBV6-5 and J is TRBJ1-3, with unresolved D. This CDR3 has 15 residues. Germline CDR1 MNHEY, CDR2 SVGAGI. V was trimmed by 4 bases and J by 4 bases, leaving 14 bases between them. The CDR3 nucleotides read TGTGCCAGCAGTTCCCCGGAAGGGTGGGGAAACACCATATATTTT. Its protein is CASSSPEGWGNTIYF.

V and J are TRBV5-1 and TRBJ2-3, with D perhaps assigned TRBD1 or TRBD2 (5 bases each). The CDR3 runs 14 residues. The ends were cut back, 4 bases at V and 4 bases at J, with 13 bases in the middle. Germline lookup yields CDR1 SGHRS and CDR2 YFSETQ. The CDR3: CASSPRDAADTQYF. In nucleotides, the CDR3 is TGCGCCAGCAGCCCTAGGGACGCCGCAGATACGCAGTATTTT.

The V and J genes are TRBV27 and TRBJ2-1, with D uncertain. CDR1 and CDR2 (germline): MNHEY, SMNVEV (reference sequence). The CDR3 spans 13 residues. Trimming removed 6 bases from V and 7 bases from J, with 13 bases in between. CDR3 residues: CASSTPEKNEQFF. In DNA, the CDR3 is TGTGCCAGCAGCACCCCGGAAAAAAATGAGCAGTTCTTC.

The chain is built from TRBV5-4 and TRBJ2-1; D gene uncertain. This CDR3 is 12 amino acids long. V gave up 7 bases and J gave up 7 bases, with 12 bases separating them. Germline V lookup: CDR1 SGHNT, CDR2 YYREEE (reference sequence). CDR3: CASSYGTNEQFF. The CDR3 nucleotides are TGTGCCAGCTCTTACGGCACGAATGAGCAGTTCTTC.

CDR3: CASSTSGGVEQYF. In DNA, the CDR3 is TGTGCCAGCAGCACCTCGGGGGGGGTCGAGCAGTACTTC. The chain is built from TRBV7-9 and TRBJ2-7; 8 bases align to TRBD2. Unmatched junction bases numbered 6, after V lost 5 bases and J lost 6 bases. The germline V gene has CDR1 SEHNR and CDR2 FQNEAQ (reference sequence). This CDR3 comprises 13 residues.

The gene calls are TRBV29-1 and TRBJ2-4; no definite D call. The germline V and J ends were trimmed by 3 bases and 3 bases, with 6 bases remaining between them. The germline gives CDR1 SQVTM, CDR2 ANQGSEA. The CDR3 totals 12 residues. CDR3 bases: TGCAGCGTTGACACAGACAAAAACATTCAGTACTTC. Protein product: CSVDTDKNIQYF.

CDR3 protein: CASTITLSGQGDNEQFF. The CDR3 bases are TGTGCCAGCACCATTACCCTTTCCGGACAGGGGGACAATGAGCAGTTCTTC. The rearrangement joins TRBV7-9 to TRBJ2-1, with TRBD1 matching over 10 bases. CDR3 size: 17 residues. Looked up from germline, CDR1 is SEHNR and CDR2 is FQNEAQ (reference sequence). V shed 7 bases, J shed 5 bases, and the junction held 14 bases outside the gene matches.

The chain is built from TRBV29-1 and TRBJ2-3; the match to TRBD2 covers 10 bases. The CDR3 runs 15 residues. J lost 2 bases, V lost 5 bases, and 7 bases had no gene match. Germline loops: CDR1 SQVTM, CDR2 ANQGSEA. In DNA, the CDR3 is TGCAGCGTTCTGGCTAGCGGGAGACTCACAGATACGCAGTATTTT. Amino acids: CSVLASGRLTDTQYF.

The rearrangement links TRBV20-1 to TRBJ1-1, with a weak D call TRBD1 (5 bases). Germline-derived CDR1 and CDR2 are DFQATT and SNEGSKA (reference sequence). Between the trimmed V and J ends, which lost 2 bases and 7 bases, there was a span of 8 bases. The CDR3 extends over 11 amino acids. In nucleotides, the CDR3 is TGCAGTGCTAGAAGGGGCGGTGAAGCTTTCTTT. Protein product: CSARRGGEAFF.

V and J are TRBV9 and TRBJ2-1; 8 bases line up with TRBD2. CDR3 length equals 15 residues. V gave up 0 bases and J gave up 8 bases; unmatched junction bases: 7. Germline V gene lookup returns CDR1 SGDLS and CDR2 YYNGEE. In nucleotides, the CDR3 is TGTGCCAGCAGCGTAGAGGTTAGCGGGATTTATGAGCAGTTCTTC. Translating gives CASSVEVSGIYEQFF.

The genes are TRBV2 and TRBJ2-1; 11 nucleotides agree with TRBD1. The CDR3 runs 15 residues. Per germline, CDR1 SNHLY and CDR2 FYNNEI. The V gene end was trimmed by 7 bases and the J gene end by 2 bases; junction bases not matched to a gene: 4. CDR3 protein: CASTLDRGPYNEQFF. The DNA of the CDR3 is TGTGCCAGCACCTTGGACAGGGGGCCCTACAATGAGCAGTTCTTC.

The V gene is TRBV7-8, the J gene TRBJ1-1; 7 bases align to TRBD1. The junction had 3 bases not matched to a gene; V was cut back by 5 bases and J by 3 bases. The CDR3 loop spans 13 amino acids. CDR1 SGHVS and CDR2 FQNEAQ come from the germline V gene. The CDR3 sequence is CASSDTGDTEAFF. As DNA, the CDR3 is TGTGCCAGCAGCGATACAGGGGACACTGAAGCTTTCTTT.